In this sample, the clone carrying this T cell receptor (beta chain) turned up once. Followed longitudinally, the Seattle patients had been enrolled during active infection. Original methodology: Amplification with reference gene primers provided the estimates of nucleated cell counts. Data came from immunoSEQ multiplex PCR; TCRdb stores just in-frame clones and leaves some out. The D gene and trimming were derived from the DNA, and the V and J assignments and clone size from that table. The table shows around 170,000 clones, with about 81% occurring only once. V lost 6 bases to trimming and J lost 2 bases, with 14 bases between them. CDR1 MDHEN and CDR2 SYDVKM come from the germline V gene. The CDR3 is 15 amino acids. This record comes from a study of blood T cell repertoires in COVID-19. Overall study: Both acute and convalescent COVID-19 samples were obtained from the United States, Italy and Spain. From T cells, B-cell-depleted T cells, or PBMCs came the material, which was cDNA or gDNA.

Material: peripheral blood. This sequence originates from a woman of 80 years or more with COVID-19, enrolled during active disease. This sequence joins TRBV28 and TRBJ2-1; the D gene is possibly TRBD1 (6 bases). DNA for the CDR3: TGTGCCAGCAGACCACACAGGGACGCCTACAATGAGCAGTTCTTC. Translation gives CASRPHRDAYNEQFF.